The rows below give T cell receptor beta chains drawn from one sample of a study of T cell repertoires in cytomegalovirus infection. Each CDR3 protein is one row after TCRdb ran MiXCR on the reads. The table lists about 310,000 distinct CDR3 sequences, roughly 16% of them singletons. The source material was PBMCs. Every receptor here comes from a human donor in good health (CMV status not recorded). Some clones in this sample may be carry-over from other donors' samples. Both conserved end residues are part of each CDR3. The order of the fields is clone size, D gene, J gene, V gene, CDR3 DNA, CDR3 protein. The D gene is left open where the match is weak. Clone size is given for some rows only: seen once, a few or many times, or a class if the clone is expanded.

size: few
D: NA
J: TRBJ1-4
V: TRBV27
DNA: TGTGCCAGCAGACCGGACAGCAGATTACCCATAGGTGAAAAACTGTTTTTT
CDR3: CASRPDSRLPIGEKLFF

size: NA
D: NA
J: TRBJ2-5
V: TRBV20-1
DNA: TGCAGTGCCAAAACCCTTAGGTCCCAAGAGACCCAGTACTTC
CDR3: CSAKTLRSQETQYF

size: many
D: NA
J: TRBJ2-7
V: TRBV20-1
DNA: TGCAGTGCTAGTTCGGGACACAACTACGAGCAGTACTTC
CDR3: CSASSGHNYEQYF

size: NA
D: NA
J: TRBJ1-1
V: TRBV4-2
DNA: TGTGCCAGCAGCCAAGAAAGTTTGACAGGCTTGAACACTGAAGCTTTCTTT
CDR3: CASSQESLTGLNTEAFF

size: NA
D: NA
J: TRBJ2-7
V: TRBV4-1
DNA: TGCGCCAGCAGCCACGGCCAAGGATCCTACGAGCAGTACTTC
CDR3: CASSHGQGSYEQYF

size: many
D: NA
J: TRBJ2-2
V: TRBV12-3/TRBV12-4
DNA: TGTGCCAGCAGAAAGGCCGGGACTGCGAACACCGGGGAGCTGTTTTTT
CDR3: CASRKAGTANTGELFF

size: many
D: NA
J: TRBJ2-7
V: TRBV7-2
DNA: TGTGCCAGCAGCCCCGATCCGTACGAGCAGTACTTC
CDR3: CASSPDPYEQYF

size: NA
D: TRBD2
J: TRBJ2-1
V: TRBV28
DNA: TGTGCCAGCAGTTTAGAGCGGGGCTACAATGAGCAGTTCTTC
CDR3: CASSLERGYNEQFF

size: few
D: NA
J: TRBJ1-2
V: TRBV5-6
DNA: TGTGCCAGCAGCTTGGTGGGAGAGCTTAACTATGGCTACACCTTC
CDR3: CASSLVGELNYGYTF

size: many
D: NA
J: TRBJ1-5
V: TRBV7-9
DNA: TGTGCCAGCAGCTTTGACAGGTGGGAGCCCCAGCATTTT
CDR3: CASSFDRWEPQHF

size: NA
D: TRBD1
J: TRBJ1-6
V: TRBV25-1
DNA: TGTGCCAGCAGTGAAGGACAGGTTAAGAGCTCCTATAATTCACCCCTCCACTTT
CDR3: CASSEGQVKSSYNSPLHF

size: few
D: NA
J: TRBJ2-1
V: TRBV18
DNA: TGTGCCAGCCAGGGACTCCAAGACGATGAGCAGTTCTTC
CDR3: CASQGLQDDEQFF

size: few
D: NA
J: TRBJ1-1
V: TRBV12-3/TRBV12-4
DNA: NA
CDR3: CASSSSTGGTEAFF

size: few
D: TRBD2
J: TRBJ2-1
V: TRBV11-2
DNA: TGTGCCAGCAGCTTACTGGGACTAGCGGGGATCTCCTACAATGAGCAGTTCTTC
CDR3: CASSLLGLAGISYNEQFF

size: NA
D: NA
J: TRBJ1-5
V: TRBV28
DNA: TGTGCCAGCTCGGCACAGGGTATGCTGTATCAGCCCCAGCATTTT
CDR3: CASSAQGMLYQPQHF

size: few
D: TRBD1
J: TRBJ2-1
V: TRBV18
DNA: TGTGCCAGCTCACCACCTTCCAGGGGGCGCCACAATGAGCAGTTCTTC
CDR3: CASSPPSRGRHNEQFF

size: NA
D: NA
J: TRBJ2-5
V: TRBV2
DNA: TGTGCCAGCAGTGTAAGGGTTGGGGAGACCCAGTACTTC
CDR3: CASSVRVGETQYF

size: NA
D: NA
J: TRBJ2-6
V: TRBV28
DNA: TGTGCCAGCAGTTTATCGGGCACAGGGTTGGCCAACGTCCTGACTTTC
CDR3: CASSLSGTGLANVLTF

size: NA
D: TRBD2
J: TRBJ2-1
V: TRBV11-2
DNA: TGTGCCAGCAGCTGGAGTAGAGCGGGGGTTTACAATGAGCAGTTCTTC
CDR3: CASSWSRAGVYNEQFF

size: few
D: TRBD1
J: TRBJ1-2
V: TRBV4-3
DNA: TGCGCCAGCAGCCAAGATACCCCGGGACAGAAAAACTATGGCTACACCTTC
CDR3: CASSQDTPGQKNYGYTF

size: NA
D: NA
J: TRBJ2-3
V: TRBV2
DNA: TGTGCCAGCAGCGGGGGGCCACCTAGCACAGATACGCAGTATTTT
CDR3: CASSGGPPSTDTQYF

size: NA
D: TRBD2
J: TRBJ2-5
V: TRBV10-3
DNA: TGTGCCATCAGTGGGACTAGCGGGGGGTCGGAAGAGACCCAGTACTTC
CDR3: CAISGTSGGSEETQYF

size: many
D: NA
J: TRBJ1-2
V: TRBV6-1
DNA: TGTGCCAGCAGCATGGACGGATCTAACTATGGCTACACCTTC
CDR3: CASSMDGSNYGYTF

size: NA
D: TRBD1
J: TRBJ1-6
V: TRBV3-1
DNA: TGTGCCAGCAGCGCTTACAGGGGCCGGAATTCACCCCTCCACTTT
CDR3: CASSAYRGRNSPLHF

size: many
D: NA
J: TRBJ2-1
V: TRBV11-1
DNA: TGTGCCAGCAGCTTGATACAGGGCTACAATGAGCAGTTCTTC
CDR3: CASSLIQGYNEQFF

size: NA
D: NA
J: TRBJ1-1
V: TRBV11-3
DNA: TGTGCCAGCAGCCTAAGGGACGGGCTTGAAGCTTTCTTT
CDR3: CASSLRDGLEAFF

size: NA
D: TRBD1
J: TRBJ2-7
V: TRBV6-1
DNA: TGTGCCAGCGTGGGACAGGCAGGGGACTACGAGCAGTACTTC
CDR3: CASVGQAGDYEQYF

size: few
D: NA
J: TRBJ2-7
V: TRBV6-2/TRBV6-3
DNA: TGTGCCAGCAGTTACGAGACAGACTACGAGCAGTACTTC
CDR3: CASSYETDYEQYF

size: many
D: TRBD2
J: TRBJ2-3
V: TRBV7-2
DNA: TGTGCCAGCAGCTTACTAGCGGGGGGCTTCGATACGCAGTATTTT
CDR3: CASSLLAGGFDTQYF

size: few
D: NA
J: TRBJ2-7
V: TRBV28
DNA: TGTGCCAGCGGATCCGGGACGAGTGGCTGGAAGCAGTACTTC
CDR3: CASGSGTSGWKQYF

size: many
D: NA
J: TRBJ2-5
V: TRBV5-4
DNA: TGTGCCAGCAGCTCGATTGGGGTGAGAGGGTTAAAGACCCAGTACTTC
CDR3: CASSSIGVRGLKTQYF

size: NA
D: NA
J: TRBJ2-5
V: TRBV7-2
DNA: TGTGCCAGCAGCTTAGCGCGGCTAGAATACTTC
CDR3: CASSLARLEYF

size: many
D: TRBD1
J: TRBJ1-4
V: TRBV7-9
DNA: TGTGCCAGCAGCTTAGCGCGGTGGGGACAGACTAATGAAAAACTGTTTTTT
CDR3: CASSLARWGQTNEKLFF

size: few
D: TRBD1
J: TRBJ2-4
V: TRBV10-3
DNA: TGTGCCATCAGTGAAACTTCGCCGGGACAGACTAAAAACATTCAGTACTTC
CDR3: CAISETSPGQTKNIQYF

size: NA
D: NA
J: TRBJ2-7
V: TRBV10-3
DNA: TGTGCCATCAGTGAGTATGGGGCCTACGAGCAGTACTTC
CDR3: CAISEYGAYEQYF

size: NA
D: NA
J: TRBJ1-5
V: TRBV27
DNA: TGTGCCAGCAGTCCCCAGGTGGGGGGCACCAATCAGCCCCAGCATTTT
CDR3: CASSPQVGGTNQPQHF

size: many
D: TRBD1
J: TRBJ1-1
V: TRBV4-2
DNA: TGTGCCAGCAGCCAGAGGGACAGGGGCACTGAAGCTTTCTTT
CDR3: CASSQRDRGTEAFF

size: few
D: NA
J: TRBJ1-1
V: TRBV10-2
DNA: TGCGCCAGCAGTGAGCAGTATCGCACTGAAGCTTTCTTT
CDR3: CASSEQYRTEAFF

size: NA
D: NA
J: TRBJ2-7
V: TRBV5-1
DNA: TGCGCCAGCAGTTGGGGCAGCAGCACGTACTTC
CDR3: CASSWGSSTYF

size: many
D: NA
J: TRBJ1-5
V: TRBV4-1
DNA: TGCGCCAGCAGCCAAGATACAAGCTTCAATCAGCCCCAGCATTTT
CDR3: CASSQDTSFNQPQHF

size: few
D: NA
J: TRBJ1-1
V: TRBV28
DNA: TGTGCCAGCAGTATCACAGTAGAAGCTTTCTTT
CDR3: CASSITVEAFF

size: many
D: TRBD2
J: TRBJ2-1
V: TRBV7-2
DNA: TGTGCCAGCAGCTCCCTGGGGGGGGGGAGCAGGTTCTATGAGCAGTTCTTC
CDR3: CASSSLGGGSRFYEQFF

size: NA
D: TRBD2
J: TRBJ2-1
V: TRBV12-3/TRBV12-4
DNA: TGTGCCAGCAGTTCCGACCCGACTAGCGGGGGGAAGCAGTTCTTC
CDR3: CASSSDPTSGGKQFF

size: many
D: NA
J: TRBJ1-5
V: TRBV7-8
DNA: TGTGCCAGCAGCTTAGCCATGCCTTATCAGCCCCAGCATTTT
CDR3: CASSLAMPYQPQHF

size: many
D: NA
J: TRBJ2-2
V: TRBV7-2
DNA: TGTGCCAGCAGCTTACGGGCCGGGGAGCTGTTTTTT
CDR3: CASSLRAGELFF